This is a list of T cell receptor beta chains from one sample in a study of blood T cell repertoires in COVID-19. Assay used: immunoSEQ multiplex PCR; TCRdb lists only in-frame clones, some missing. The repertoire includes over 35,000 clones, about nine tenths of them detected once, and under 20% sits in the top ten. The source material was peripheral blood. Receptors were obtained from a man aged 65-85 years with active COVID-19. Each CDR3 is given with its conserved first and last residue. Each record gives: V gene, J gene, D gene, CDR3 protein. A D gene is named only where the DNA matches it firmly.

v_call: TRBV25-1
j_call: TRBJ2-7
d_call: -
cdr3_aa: CASSANYEQYF

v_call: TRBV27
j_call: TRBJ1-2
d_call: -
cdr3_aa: CAQVVYTF

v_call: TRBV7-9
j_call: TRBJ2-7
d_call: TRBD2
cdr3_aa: CASSAPGAGFYEQYF

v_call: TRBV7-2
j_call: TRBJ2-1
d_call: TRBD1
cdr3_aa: CASSTAPGQGVHRFF

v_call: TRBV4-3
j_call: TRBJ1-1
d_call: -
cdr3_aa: CASSQVLGWAAEAFF

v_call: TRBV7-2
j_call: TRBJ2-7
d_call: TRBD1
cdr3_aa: CASSLGPGQAHYEQYF

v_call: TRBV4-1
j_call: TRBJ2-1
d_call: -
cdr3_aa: CASSPDPTGNNEQFF

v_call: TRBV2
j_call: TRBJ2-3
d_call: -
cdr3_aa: CASSEFRGGGDTQYF

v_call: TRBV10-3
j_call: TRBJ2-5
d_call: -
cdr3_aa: CAISEPPGRKETQYF

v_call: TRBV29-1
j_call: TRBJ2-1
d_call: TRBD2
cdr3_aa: CSVEIPGLASPYNEQFF

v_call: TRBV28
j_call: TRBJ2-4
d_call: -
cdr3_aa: CASSGLDRPEYF

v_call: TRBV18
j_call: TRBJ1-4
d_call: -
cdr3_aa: CASSPSIREKLFF

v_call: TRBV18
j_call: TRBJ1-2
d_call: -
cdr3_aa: CASSVTENYGYTF

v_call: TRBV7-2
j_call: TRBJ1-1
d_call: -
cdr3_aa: CASVGGDVPLYTEAFF

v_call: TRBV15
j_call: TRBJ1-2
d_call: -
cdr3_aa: CATSRIQGGGYTF

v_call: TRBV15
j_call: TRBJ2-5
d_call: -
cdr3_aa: CATSPRGRETQYF

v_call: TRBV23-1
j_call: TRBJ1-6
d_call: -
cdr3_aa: CASIPVHSPLHF

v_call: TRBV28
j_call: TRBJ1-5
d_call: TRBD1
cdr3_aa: CASSPWGDRQPQHF

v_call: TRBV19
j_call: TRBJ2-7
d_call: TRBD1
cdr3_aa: CASSMGQGNEQYF

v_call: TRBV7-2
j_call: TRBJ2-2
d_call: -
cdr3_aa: CASSLAFRDTTNTGELFF

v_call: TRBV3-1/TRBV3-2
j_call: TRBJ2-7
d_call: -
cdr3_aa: CASSQTDREQYF

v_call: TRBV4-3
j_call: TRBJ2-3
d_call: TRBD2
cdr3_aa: CASSQDLRLAGGQIDTQYF

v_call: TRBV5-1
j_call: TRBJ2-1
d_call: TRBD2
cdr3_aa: CASSLVVAGGLSSYNEQFF

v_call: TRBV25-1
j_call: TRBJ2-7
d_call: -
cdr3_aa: CASRSRATTYEQYF

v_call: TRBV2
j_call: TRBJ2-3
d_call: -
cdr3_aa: CASSEVVYTDTQYF

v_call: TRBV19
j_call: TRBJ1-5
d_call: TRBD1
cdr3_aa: CASSPIWDRVGNQPQHF

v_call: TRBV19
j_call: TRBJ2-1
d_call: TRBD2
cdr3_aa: CASKGMAGGRYNEQFF

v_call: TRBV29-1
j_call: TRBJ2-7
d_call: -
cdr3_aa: CSASLGTWDEQYF

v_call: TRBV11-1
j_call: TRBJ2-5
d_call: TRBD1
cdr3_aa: CASSLQQGAKTQYF

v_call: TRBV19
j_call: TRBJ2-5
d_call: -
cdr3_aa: CASSMGGRQGRQETQYF

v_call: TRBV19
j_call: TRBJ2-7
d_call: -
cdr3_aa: CASSIVRGNSYEQYF

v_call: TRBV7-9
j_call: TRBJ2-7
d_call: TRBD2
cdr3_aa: CASGRVAGGSYEQYF

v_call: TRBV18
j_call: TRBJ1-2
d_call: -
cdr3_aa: CASSPSTDTNYGYTF

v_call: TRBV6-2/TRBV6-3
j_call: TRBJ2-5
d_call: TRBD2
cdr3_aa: CASSYSLAGGIGLETQYF

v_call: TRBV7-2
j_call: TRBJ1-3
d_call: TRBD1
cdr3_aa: CASSPDRGLFGNTIYF

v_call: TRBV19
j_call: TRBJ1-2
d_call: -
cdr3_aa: CASTTRARAANYGGYTF

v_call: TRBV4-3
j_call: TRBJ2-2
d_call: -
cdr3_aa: CASSLRNDRNTGELFF

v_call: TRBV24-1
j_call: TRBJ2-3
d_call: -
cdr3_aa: CATSERGISTDTQYF

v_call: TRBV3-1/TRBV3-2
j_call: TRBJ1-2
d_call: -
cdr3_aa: CASSRSPPTGLNYGYTF

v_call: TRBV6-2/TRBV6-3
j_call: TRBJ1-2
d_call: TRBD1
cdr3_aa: CASSDPGQGAYGYTF

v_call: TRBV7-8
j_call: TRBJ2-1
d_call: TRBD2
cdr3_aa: CASSLLAGVYNEQFF